Listed here is a single T cell receptor (beta chain). Germline V gene lookup returns CDR1 ENHRY and CDR2 SYGVKD. There are 13 residues in the CDR3. The V gene lost 6 bases and the J gene lost 2 bases, with 8 bases spanning the gap. Only in-frame clones appear in the TCRdb table, and some are missing; sequencing was by immunoSEQ multiplex PCR. This table holds fewer than 300,000 clones, around 89% found once. The data derive from a study of blood T cell repertoires in COVID-19. The specimen was peripheral blood. The J gene is TRBJ1-3, the V gene TRBV10-3; D ambiguous. The source of this sequence is a woman in her thirties or forties who had recovered from COVID-19. This CDR3 is CAIRAPPGNTIYF. The DNA of the CDR3 is TGTGCCATCAGGGCCCCCCCTGGAAACACCATATATTTT.